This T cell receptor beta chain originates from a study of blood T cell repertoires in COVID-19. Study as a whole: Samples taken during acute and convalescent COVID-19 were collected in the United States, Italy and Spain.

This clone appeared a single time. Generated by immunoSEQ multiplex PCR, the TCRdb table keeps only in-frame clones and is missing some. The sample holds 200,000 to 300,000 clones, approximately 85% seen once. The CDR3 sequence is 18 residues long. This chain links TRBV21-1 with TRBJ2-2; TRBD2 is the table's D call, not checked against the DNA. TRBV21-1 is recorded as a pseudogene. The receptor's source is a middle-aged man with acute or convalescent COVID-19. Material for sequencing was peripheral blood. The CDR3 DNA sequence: TGTGCCAGCATTATGAACCTCCTGGGACTAGCGGCCACCGGGGAGCTGTTTTTT. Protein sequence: CASIMNLLGLAATGELFF.